Listed here is a single T cell receptor beta chain. Its antigen target is currently unknown. No base qualities exist here, and no much larger clone lies one base off it. This sample stems from a study of tumor and adjacent non-tumor tissue in lung cancer (dated by TCRdb to between 2017 and 2018). With regard to the full study: Patients with adenocarcinoma (about twelve), squamous cell carcinoma (2) and small cell lung cancer (1) were included in the cohort. The 15 enrolled patients, of whom roughly 10 were men and 5 were women, were aged about 30 to 80 years and were diagnosed with TNM stage I to III disease. Sequencing produced more than 100,000,000 productive TCRbeta reads in total, an average of approximately 4.2 million reads per sample. The study compared bulk TCRbeta repertoires from lung tumor tissue and matched distant non-tumor lung tissue of about 15 lung cancer patients. TCRbeta CDR3 sequencing was performed on more than 25 paired specimens, with one tumor sample and one normal lung sample collected per patient.

Receptors were amplified or captured by multiplex PCR. Sequencing took place on an Illumina HiSeq 2500. Following protocols modified from ARM-PCR, the researchers constructed TCRbeta libraries through three rounds of nested PCR with primers (Table S4). Before sequencing, PCR products of 200-500 bp were excised from the gel and purified with the QIAquick gel extraction kit. The paper's data handling went like this. Trimmomatic was used to clean the reads, FLASH merged the cleaned reads into complete CDR3 sequences, and MiTCR assigned the sequences to V(D)J germline segments. Clonal diversity was calculated as the inverse Simpson's index using VDJtools. In-frame sequences lacking a premature stop codon were counted as productive reads. The public reads were quality trimmed at Q25 with fastp and then assembled into clones with MiXCR by TCRdb, keeping productive beta chains. Each entry is one CDR3 protein sequence, shown with its most common DNA and genes. TCRdb's processing, not the study's, gives the V and J calls here. The sample data list approximately 100,000 distinct CDR3 sequences, and over 55% of these were observed just once. The ten biggest clones cover roughly a fifth of the sample.

What the research found in general, with its limitations: Tumor tissue showed significantly greater TCR diversity (inverse Simpson) than normal lung tissue (approximately 430 vs 150, P = 0.0075, Mann-Whitney U test). Peripheral blood was not sequenced, so blood TCRbeta repertoires in these lung cancer patients were not examined. TCR diversity was significantly higher in younger patients, and higher tumor TCR diversity was associated with shorter overall and disease-free survival. The sequencing platform is not named in the methods, and unique molecular identifiers are not mentioned. Only around 16 patients were in the cohort, and the authors stated that larger samples and more detailed clinical data are needed. In normal lung, the top 100 clones accounted for a significantly larger cumulative share of the repertoire than in tumor tissue.

The germline V gene sets CDR1 to MNHNS and CDR2 to SASEGT. From the cysteine through the phenylalanine, the CDR3 covers 13 amino acids. Only the CDR3 portion is preserved as DNA: 39 bases, with reading frame beginning at the first base. V ends up 5 bases short and J 3 bases short, with an unmatched junction base count of 2. RNA was extracted from bulk unsorted tissue and checked for quality with a NanoDrop ND-1000 and an Agilent 2100. Distant non-tumor tissue taken more than 3 cm from the tumor edge was used as the normal lung sample. The donors were newly diagnosed lung cancer patients admitted for thoracic surgery in China from August to November 2014 who had not received prior chemotherapy. Patients with previous radiotherapy or chemotherapy, or with another concurrent cancer, were excluded from the study. Surgical tissue pieces of about 1-2.1 cm3 were preserved in RNAlater solution and were kept at -80 degrees C until use.

The chain uses TRBV6-1 and TRBJ2-7, and 9 bases in between align with TRBD2. The sequenced material came from distant non-tumor lung tissue. The TCR comes from a man aged 25 to 40 with non-small cell lung cancer. At the DNA level, the sequence is TGTGCCAGCAGTCGGCGGGAGGGCTACGAGCAGTACTTC. This sequence encodes CASSRREGYEQYF.